These 16 T cell receptor beta chains came from one sample sequenced in a study of post-analysis software for immune sequencing data. Study results and limitations: Patients showed TRBV5-6, TRBV5-1 and TRBV20-1 among five TRBV segments more frequent than in controls.

Their target antigens are unknown. The TCR beta cDNA libraries carried unique molecular identifiers. Each CDR3 protein gets one entry after TCRdb re-called the PCR reads with MiXCR. The top ten clones hold roughly 4.4% of a sample with 750,000 to 950,000 distinct CDR3 sequences, roughly 50% of them seen once. Material: blood. The receptors were sampled from a girl under 18 with multiple sclerosis.

This clonotype was counted a few times. The CDR3 loop is CASSYGTGGTYEQYF. In DNA, the CDR3 is TGTGCCAGCAGTTATGGGACAGGGGGCACCTACGAGCAGTACTTC. The V call is TRBV6-6, the J call TRBJ2-7, with 12 bases identical to TRBD1. This CDR3 contains 15 residues. V lost 3 bases, J lost 2 bases, and 2 bases stayed unmatched. CDR1 and CDR2 (germline): MNHNY, SVGAGI (reference sequence).

The CDR3 loop is CASSLGGPPYEQYF. The CDR3 nucleotides are TGTGCCAGCAGCCTAGGGGGTCCGCCCTACGAGCAGTACTTC. The chain employs TRBV11-2 and TRBJ2-7, with D perhaps TRBD1 (6 bases). The CDR3 loop spans 14 amino acids. The V gene's germline CDR1 is SGHAT and CDR2 FQNNGV. The V gene lost 5 bases and the J gene lost 2 bases, with 13 bases spanning the gap.

This rearrangement joins TRBV5-1 to TRBJ2-3; 14 bases are shared with TRBD2. CDR3 length equals 17 residues. The trim removed 3 bases at V and 2 bases at J, leaving 5 bases unmatched. Germline values: CDR1 SGHRS, CDR2 YFSETQ. In nucleotides, the CDR3 is TGCGCCAGCAGCTCCGGACTAGCGGGGGGCAACACAGATACGCAGTATTTT. This gives the protein CASSSGLAGGNTDTQYF. Combining the CDR3 with reference TRBV5-1 and TRBJ2-3 gives the whole variable domain KAGVTQTPRYLIKTRGQQVTLSCSPISGHRSVSWYQQTPGQGLQFLFEYFSETQRNKGNFPGRFSGRQFSNSRSEMNVSTLELGDSALYLCASSSGLAGGNTDTQYFGPGTRLTVL.

The rearrangement joins TRBV20-1 to TRBJ2-5; TRBD1 agrees at 10 bases. The CDR3 covers 15 residues. The germline CDR1 and CDR2 sequences are DFQATT and SNEGSKA (reference sequence). Trimming cost V 5 bases and J 2 bases; bases outside gene matches: 8. The CDR3 here is CSAHDRGQWQETQYF. CDR3 nucleotides: TGCAGTGCTCACGACAGGGGGCAGTGGCAAGAGACCCAGTACTTC.

This chain connects TRBV5-1 to TRBJ2-7; tentatively, D is TRBD2 (5 bases). The germline CDR1 and CDR2 sequences are SGHRS and YFSETQ. The CDR3 totals 12 residues. The V end lost 4 bases, the J end lost 6 bases, and 11 bases lay between the germline ends. CDR3 DNA: TGCGCCAGCAGCCCGGAGGCAGTCGAGCAGTACTTC. Translating gives CASSPEAVEQYF.

The chain is built from TRBV20-1 and TRBJ2-3, with 7 bases identical to TRBD2. Germline V gene lookup returns CDR1 DFQATT and CDR2 SNEGSKA (reference sequence). This CDR3 contains 17 residues. The junction had 17 bases not matched to a gene; V was cut back by 5 bases and J by 3 bases. This chain's CDR3 is CSARDWIAGGTTDTQYF. The CDR3 DNA follows: TGCAGTGCTCGGGACTGGATAGCCGGGGGGACGACAGATACGCAGTATTTT.

The gene calls are TRBV20-1 and TRBJ2-7; either TRBD1 or TRBD2 may fit D (5 bases each). Germline V gene lookup returns CDR1 DFQATT and CDR2 SNEGSKA (reference sequence). With 4 bases removed from V and 1 base from J, the gap between germline ends came to 14 bases. The CDR3 spans 14 residues. CDR3 nucleotides: TGCAGTGCTATAGATCGGGGCGTATCCTACGAGCAGTACTTC. As protein: CSAIDRGVSYEQYF.

This clonotype has more than one count but fewer than ten. The chain joins TRBV20-1 to TRBJ1-5; 8 bases are a match to TRBD1. CDR1 and CDR2 (germline): DFQATT, SNEGSKA (reference sequence). The trim removed 5 bases at V and 0 bases at J, leaving 12 bases unmatched. The CDR3 has 17 residues. The CDR3 DNA reads TGCAGTGCTTACGGCATACAGGGGGGTTATAGCAATCAGCCCCAGCATTTT. Protein: CSAYGIQGGYSNQPQHF.

A word on this clonotype: A read error may account for a junction end that differs from germline. The chain is built from TRBV20-1 and TRBJ2-3; 10 bases match TRBD2. In germline, CDR1 is DFQATT, CDR2 SNEGSKA (reference sequence). This CDR3 contains 16 residues. The CDR3, as DNA: TGCAGTGTTAGAGATTGGCTAGCGGGGGTCACAGATACGCAGTATTTT. Amino acid sequence: CSVRDWLAGVTDTQYF.

The rearrangement joins TRBV7-9 to TRBJ2-5; 7 bases are a match to TRBD1. Germline CDR1 is SEHNR and CDR2 is FQNEAQ (reference sequence). This CDR3 is 14 amino acids long. V was clipped by 2 bases and J by 5 bases; unmatched bases: 5. In DNA, the CDR3 is TGTGCCAGCAGCTTAAGACAGGGAAGGGAGACCCAGTACTTC. It yields the protein CASSLRQGRETQYF.

The chain links TRBV7-9 to TRBJ2-4; the match to TRBD2 covers 8 bases. The CDR3 runs 15 residues. CDR1 and CDR2 from the germline V gene are SEHNR and FQNEAQ (reference sequence). V shed 4 bases, J shed 8 bases, and the junction held 10 bases outside the gene matches. CDR3 nucleotides: TGTGCCAGCAGCTCCGGGCCCGGGAGGGAGGACATTCAGTACTTC. Translating it yields CASSSGPGREDIQYF.

This clonotype has at least ten counts. An end of the junction differs from the germline gene, which may be a read error. The chain combines TRBV18 with TRBJ2-7, with TRBD1 matching over 7 bases. This CDR3 region has 13 residues. Germline values: CDR1 KGHSH, CDR2 LQKENI. CDR3 coding DNA: TGCGCCAGCAGCCCGACAGGGTCCTACGAGCAGTACTTC. It translates to CASSPTGSYEQYF.

The CDR3 coding sequence is TGCAGCGCCTGGGCGGCGGGGGCTGGTTACGAGCAGTACTTC. It translates to CSAWAAGAGYEQYF. The rearrangement uses TRBV29-1 and TRBJ2-7, with TRBD2 as a possible D gene (7 bases). The V end lost 7 bases, the J end lost 4 bases, and 20 bases lay between the germline ends. Germline V gives CDR1 SQVTM, CDR2 ANQGSEA. The CDR3 extends over 14 amino acids.

V and J are TRBV9 and TRBJ2-1; 9 positions agree with TRBD2. The CDR3 extends over 15 amino acids. The germline V gene encodes CDR1 SGDLS and CDR2 YYNGEE. J gave up 5 bases and V 4 bases, and 7 bases lay outside the gene matches. For the CDR3, the DNA is TGTGCCAGCAGCCGCGGGGGGGGCGCCAACAATGAGCAGTTCTTC. Its translation is CASSRGGGANNEQFF.

This chain connects TRBV15 to TRBJ2-5; 7 bases fit TRBD2. Germline V CDR1 and CDR2: LNHNV, YYDKDF (reference sequence). This CDR3 has 17 residues. V shed 1 base, J shed 3 bases, and the junction held 11 bases outside the gene matches. The CDR3 DNA reads TGTGCCACCAGCAGAGTCCCGGGACTCCGGGGGGAAGAGACCCAGTACTTC. This translates into CATSRVPGLRGEETQYF.

This clonotype was seen only a few times. V usage is TRBV29-1 and J usage is TRBJ2-3; possibly TRBD2 for D (6 bases). This CDR3 is 13 amino acids long. Germline lookup yields CDR1 SQVTM and CDR2 ANQGSEA. V dropped 4 bases and J dropped 4 bases, with 12 bases sitting between them. CDR3 residues: CSVGGGEADTQYF. In DNA, the CDR3 is TGCAGCGTTGGTGGCGGGGAGGCAGATACGCAGTATTTT.